The rows below give T cell receptor beta chains drawn from one sample of a study of T cell repertoires in cytomegalovirus infection. From the reads, TCRdb called clonotypes with MiXCR, one entry per CDR3 protein. The table has 90,000 to 120,000 distinct CDR3 sequences, roughly 40% seen once; the top ten hold just under 75%. No antigen has been identified for these receptors. Specimen: CD8+ T cells from cultured PBMCs, collected from culture after CMV antigen stimulation. These receptors were obtained from a human donor in good health (CMV status not recorded). Some clones in this sample may be carry-over from other donors' samples. Both conserved end residues are part of each CDR3. D genes are given only for firm matches. A row's size may be missing; if present it is once, few, many or a size class.

cdr3_nt cdr3_aa d_call clone_size j_call v_call
TGTGCCAGCAGCTGGAGTGAGGAGAGCGGGGGGGCGGACTACGAGCAGTACTTC CASSWSEESGGADYEQYF TRBD2 few TRBJ2-7 TRBV7-2
TGTGCCAGCAGCTCAAGGGCCACAATGAACACTGAAGCTTTCTTT CASSSRATMNTEAFF . . TRBJ1-1 TRBV7-6
TGTGCCAGCAGTTCCCGGGGGGCGATGGAAGAGACCCAGTACTTC CASSSRGAMEETQYF . many TRBJ2-5 TRBV28
TGTGCCAGCAGTTTGAAGAGAGGGGCCCCTTTCCAAGAGACCCAGTACTTC CASSLKRGAPFQETQYF . . TRBJ2-5 TRBV27
TGTGCCAGCAGCTCCGGGACAGGGGTTACTGAAGCTTTCTTT CASSSGTGVTEAFF TRBD1 few TRBJ1-1 TRBV7-3
TGTGCCAGCAGTTTTAGAGGGGCCGGAGTAACTGAAGCTTTCTTT CASSFRGAGVTEAFF . few TRBJ1-1 TRBV12-3/TRBV12-4
TGTGCCAGCAGTTTATCGTGGGGGACTGAAGCTTTCTTT CASSLSWGTEAFF . . TRBJ1-1 TRBV27
TGTGCCAGCACCCAAGCGGGGTCCTACAATGAGCAGTTCTTC CASTQAGSYNEQFF TRBD2 few TRBJ2-1 TRBV28
TGTGCCAGCAGCTTAGCGGTAGAGCGAGGCGAGCAGTACTTC CASSLAVERGEQYF . few TRBJ2-7 TRBV7-6
TGTGCCAGTAGTCCCGGGACAGGGGCGATGGAAGCTTTCTTT CASSPGTGAMEAFF TRBD1 . TRBJ1-1 TRBV19
TGTGCCAGCAGCCTGGAACAGGGGGGGGGCTACGAGCAGTACTTC CASSLEQGGGYEQYF . few TRBJ2-7 TRBV7-6
TGTGCTAGTGGTTGGGAACCTTACAGGGGGGAGAACAATGAGCAGTTCTTC CASGWEPYRGENNEQFF TRBD1 . TRBJ2-1 TRBV12-5
TGTGCCAGCAGCGGTGGGATAGCGGGGGGGCTCGATGAGCAGTTCTTC CASSGGIAGGLDEQFF TRBD2 few TRBJ2-1 TRBV7-2
TGTGCCAGCAGCCCAGGGGCGGCCCTGGACGAGCAGTACTTC CASSPGAALDEQYF . . TRBJ2-7 TRBV9
TGTGCCTCCGGACAGGGAGAGTATGGCTACACCTTC CASGQGEYGYTF TRBD1 few TRBJ1-2 TRBV2
TGCAGCGTTGTTGGGGAGACCGGCGAGCAGTACTTC CSVVGETGEQYF . few TRBJ2-7 TRBV29-1
TGTGCCAGCAGTTCCTCGTGGACAGAAGATCAGCCCCAGCATTTT CASSSSWTEDQPQHF . . TRBJ1-5 TRBV12-3/TRBV12-4
TGTGCCAGCAGTCCCGTGGTAGCTTCAATAGAGACCCAGTACTTC CASSPVVASIETQYF . . TRBJ2-5 TRBV12-3/TRBV12-4
TGTGCCACCAGCTCCCCCCCCGGGGAGCTGTTTTTT CATSSPPGELFF . . TRBJ2-2 TRBV15
TGTGCCAGCAGCCCCACTCAACGGGGCACTGAAGCTTTCTTT CASSPTQRGTEAFF . . TRBJ1-1 TRBV27
TGCAGTGCTAGTGAGGGGGGGAATATTTACGAGCAGTACTTC CSASEGGNIYEQYF . few TRBJ2-7 TRBV20-1
TGTGCCACCAGTGATTTGCCCAGGGGGGGCACCGGGGAGCTGTTTTTT CATSDLPRGGTGELFF . few TRBJ2-2 TRBV24-1
TGTGCCAGCAGCCCTAACGCGGTTGAGCAGTTCTTC CASSPNAVEQFF . . TRBJ2-1 TRBV7-2
TGTGCCAGCAGTGATTGGACAGACAATGAGCAGTTCTTC CASSDWTDNEQFF . . TRBJ2-1 TRBV2
TGTGCCAGCAGTACTTACACTGAAGCTTTCTTT CASSTYTEAFF . . TRBJ1-1 TRBV6-2/TRBV6-3
TGTGCCAGCAGCTTGCCCCTAGGACTAGCGGGGGAGGGTGAGCAGTTCTTC CASSLPLGLAGEGEQFF TRBD2 . TRBJ2-1 TRBV7-6
TGTGCCAGCAGTGGGGACTACCCCTCCTACGAGCAGTACTTC CASSGDYPSYEQYF TRBD2 . TRBJ2-7 TRBV2
TGTGCCAGCAGCGCTAGGACGGGCAGGGACACTGAAGCTTTCTTT CASSARTGRDTEAFF . . TRBJ1-1 TRBV9
TGTGCCAGCAGTTACAACGGAGGGTTCACTGAAGCTTTCTTT CASSYNGGFTEAFF . many TRBJ1-1 TRBV12-3/TRBV12-4
TGCGCCAGCAGCCAAGACCCCTGGGACAGGGGCACCACAGATACGCAGTATTTT CASSQDPWDRGTTDTQYF TRBD1 few TRBJ2-3 TRBV4-1
TGTGCCAGCAGTAGGGACAGGGGAGGCACCGGGGAGCTGTTTTTT CASSRDRGGTGELFF TRBD1 . TRBJ2-2 TRBV2
TGTGCCAGTAGCCCCGGCAACTACGAGCAGTACTTC CASSPGNYEQYF . few TRBJ2-7 TRBV19
TGTGCCAGTAGTATGTGGGGTGGGGGCAATCAGCCCCAGCATTTT CASSMWGGGNQPQHF . many TRBJ1-5 TRBV19
TGTGCCAGCAGCTCCGTGGAGCGAAACACCATATATTTT CASSSVERNTIYF . . TRBJ1-3 TRBV7-9
TGTGCCAGCAGCCAAGAATCTAGCGGCTACAATGAGCAGTTCTTC CASSQESSGYNEQFF TRBD2 once TRBJ2-1 TRBV3-1
TGTGCCAGCAGCGTGACAGGTTTATCGTACACTGAAGCTTTCTTT CASSVTGLSYTEAFF . . TRBJ1-1 TRBV9
TGTGCCAGCAGCTTAGCGCGGGGGGATGAGCAGTTCTTC CASSLARGDEQFF TRBD2 few TRBJ2-1 TRBV7-8
TGTGCCAGCAGCTTAGAACTAGCGGGAGAGACCCAGTACTTC CASSLELAGETQYF TRBD2 many TRBJ2-5 TRBV7-2
TGTGCCAGTAGTTGGAATGACGGGAACACTGAAGCTTTCTTT CASSWNDGNTEAFF . . TRBJ1-1 TRBV19
TGTGCCAGCAGTTTTAATGGCGGCCAGGGTGCGCAGTATTTT CASSFNGGQGAQYF . few TRBJ2-3 TRBV12-3/TRBV12-4
TGTGCCAGCAGTAGGGGACCGCCAATCCCTAATAGCAATCAGCCCCAGCATTTT CASSRGPPIPNSNQPQHF . . TRBJ1-5 TRBV12-3/TRBV12-4
TGTGCCATCAGTGAGTCCGGGCTAGCGGGGGGGGAGCAGTTCTTC CAISESGLAGGEQFF TRBD2 . TRBJ2-1 TRBV10-3
TGCGCCAGCAGGGGCGGGGGGCGCGATCAGCCCCAGCATTTT CASRGGGRDQPQHF . . TRBJ1-5 TRBV10-2
TGTGCCAGCAGCCTGATGGACGCAAACTATGGCTACACCTTC CASSLMDANYGYTF . . TRBJ1-2 TRBV7-9